These 12 T cell receptor beta chains were all obtained from the same sample, sequenced in a study of T cell responses to AZD1222 COVID-19 vaccine. TCRdb's copy holds only in-frame clones and misses some; the assay was immunoSEQ multiplex PCR. The table shows more than 85,000 clones, with 88% occurring only once. Sequencing was performed on peripheral blood, taken 28 days after the second AZD1222 dose. These receptors were obtained from an adult who received the AZD1222 COVID-19 vaccine.

The chain joins TRBV27 to TRBJ1-1, with TRBD1 as a possible D gene (5 bases). The CDR3 has 14 residues. V lost 3 bases to trimming and J lost 5 bases, with 13 bases between them. Germline V lookup: CDR1 MNHEY, CDR2 SMNVEV (reference sequence). CDR3 sequence reads: CASSFRGVGTEAFF. The CDR3 coding sequence is TGTGCCAGCAGTTTCCGGGGGGTAGGAACTGAAGCTTTCTTT.

This clone turned up a few times. The gene calls are TRBV4-2 and TRBJ1-2, with D perhaps TRBD1 (5 bases). Looked up from germline, CDR1 is LGHNA and CDR2 is YNFKEQ. This CDR3 region has 16 residues. With 1 base removed from V and 8 bases from J, the gap between germline ends came to 20 bases. In DNA form, the CDR3 reads TGTGCCAGCAGCCAAGGGAGCGAAGGGGTGACGAGAGGCTACACCTTC. Its protein product is CASSQGSEGVTRGYTF.

The chain joins TRBV5-5 to TRBJ2-1; 9 positions match TRBD1. The CDR3 is 15 amino acids. V shed 3 bases and J 7 bases; nucleotides not matched to a gene: 8. Germline loops: CDR1 SGHKS, CDR2 YYEKEE (reference sequence). The CDR3, as DNA: TGTGCCAGCAGCTCTCCCGGGACAGGGTTAAATGAGCAGTTCTTC. It translates to CASSSPGTGLNEQFF.

The V call is TRBV7-9, the J call TRBJ1-2; D is unclear. This CDR3 comprises 14 residues. The germline V and J ends were trimmed by 1 base and 0 bases, with 6 bases remaining between them. The germline CDR1 and CDR2 sequences are SEHNR and FQNEAQ (reference sequence). The CDR3 DNA reads TGTGCCAGCAGCTTAGTTCGCTCTAACTATGGCTACACCTTC. This translates into CASSLVRSNYGYTF.

The genes are TRBV28 and TRBJ1-1, with D tentatively TRBD1 (5 bases). V lost 5 bases and J 3 bases, leaving 13 bases between the germline ends. The CDR3 totals 14 residues. CDR1 is MDHEN and CDR2 is SYDVKM in the germline V gene. As DNA, the CDR3 is TGTGCCAGCAGTACAGGTGGTCGTGACACTGAAGCTTTCTTT. Amino acids: CASSTGGRDTEAFF.

This clone occurred once. The V gene is TRBV5-3, the J gene TRBJ1-6; no clear D. TRBV5-3 counts as an open reading frame of uncertain function. This CDR3 region has 19 residues. V shed 3 bases and J shed 6 bases, with 25 bases lying between them. CDR3 bases: TGTGCCAGAAGCTCGACATGGGAGATTGTCAGTAAGGGTAATTCACCCCTCCACTTT. This translates into CARSSTWEIVSKGNSPLHF.

The chain joins TRBV30 to TRBJ1-5; D gene ambiguous. The germline V and J ends were trimmed by 0 bases and 6 bases, with 9 bases remaining between them. Germline loops: CDR1 GTSNPN, CDR2 SVGIG (reference sequence). The CDR3 contains 13 residues. DNA of the CDR3: TGTGCCTGGAGTGTACAGTCGGGTCAGCCCCAGCATTTT. It translates to CAWSVQSGQPQHF.

The CDR3 loop reads CASSVGASGVFPDTQYF. Written as DNA, the CDR3 is TGTGCCAGCAGCGTAGGAGCTAGCGGGGTATTCCCAGATACGCAGTATTTT. This chain connects TRBV9 to TRBJ2-3; the match to TRBD2 covers 9 bases. The CDR3 is 17 amino acids. V was clipped by 0 bases and J by 4 bases; unmatched bases: 9. Germline-derived CDR1 and CDR2 are SGDLS and YYNGEE.

This chain joins TRBV23-1 and TRBJ2-7; 8 bases map to TRBD2. TRBV23-1 is identified as an open reading frame with a role that is uncertain. V was pared by 0 bases and J by 3 bases, with 10 bases of the junction left unmatched. The CDR3 length is 17 residues. In nucleotides, the CDR3 is TGCGCCAGCAGTCAATCTGGGGGCCGGGAGGGGCTCTACGAGCAGTACTTC. It codes for CASSQSGGREGLYEQYF.

The chain has TRBV7-9 and TRBJ2-7; possible D gene TRBD1, 6 bases. The length of the CDR3 is 13 residues. V was trimmed by 2 bases and J by 3 bases, leaving 8 bases between them. Per germline, CDR1 SEHNR and CDR2 FQNEAQ (reference sequence). This CDR3 reads CASSLSQGYEQYF. The CDR3 DNA reads as TGTGCCAGCAGCTTATCACAGGGCTACGAGCAGTACTTC.

The J gene is TRBJ2-1, the V gene TRBV6-5; the D gene is possibly TRBD1 (7 bases). The CDR3 length is 15 residues. The V end lost 6 bases, the J end lost 4 bases, and 16 bases lay between the germline ends. Germline CDR1 MNHEY, CDR2 SVGAGI. CDR3 region: CASSRGARGYNEQFF. The CDR3 DNA reads as TGTGCCAGCAGCCGCGGGGCCAGGGGGTACAATGAGCAGTTCTTC.

The CDR3 nucleotides read TGTGCCAGCAGCGTAGGTGACAGGGGTGAGCAGTTCTTC. Encoded protein: CASSVGDRGEQFF. The chain carries TRBV9 and TRBJ2-1, with TRBD1 identical over 8 bases. The V segment lost 0 bases and the J segment 9 bases; nucleotides outside the gene matches: 2. The CDR3 runs to 13 residues. Germline V lookup: CDR1 SGDLS, CDR2 YYNGEE.